These 32 T cell receptor beta chains came from one sample sequenced in a study of T cell changes during pregnancy in multiple sclerosis. The table came from immunoSEQ multiplex PCR; TCRdb's copy has only in-frame clones and leaves some out. The sample carries 90,000 to 120,000 clones, 85% to 95% recorded once. This sample comprised peripheral blood, obtained in the third trimester of pregnancy. The receptors stem from a female donor in good health, enrolled as a control in a pregnancy study.

The V and J genes are TRBV23-1 and TRBJ1-5; TRBD1 aligns across 7 bases. TRBV23-1 is an ORF, with its function uncertain. V gave up 0 bases and J gave up 0 bases; unmatched junction bases: 8. The CDR3 is 18 amino acids. The CDR3 coding sequence is TGCGCCAGCAGTCAATCGGCGCGGACAGGATTTAGCAATCAGCCCCAGCATTTT. It codes for CASSQSARTGFSNQPQHF.

For the CDR3, the DNA is TGCGCCAGCAGCCACAGCGGGTTTAATGAGCAGTTCTTC. Protein sequence: CASSHSGFNEQFF. J is TRBJ2-1 and V is TRBV4-1, with D possibly TRBD2 on 6 matching bases. The ends were cut back, 3 bases at V and 7 bases at J, with 10 bases in the middle. The CDR3 spans 13 residues. Germline CDR1 and CDR2: MGHRA and YSYEKL.

Here the CDR3 reads CASSQGAGGIPEAFF. The CDR3 DNA is TGTGCCAGCAGCCAAGGGGCAGGGGGCATTCCTGAAGCTTTCTTT. J is TRBJ1-1 and V is TRBV14; 8 nucleotides line up with TRBD1. The CDR3 consists of 15 residues. J lost 6 bases, V lost 1 base, and 7 bases had no gene match. The germline gives CDR1 SGHDN, CDR2 FVKESK.

CDR3 sequence: CASSQFELAGEREQFF. The DNA of the CDR3 is TGCGCCAGCAGCCAATTCGAACTAGCGGGGGAACGGGAGCAGTTCTTC. V is TRBV4-1 and J is TRBJ2-1, with TRBD2 matching over 11 bases. Trimming at V came to 2 bases and at J to 10 bases, leaving 10 bases not matched to a gene. The germline CDR1 and CDR2 sequences are MGHRA and YSYEKL. The CDR3 contains 16 residues.

The chain has TRBV7-6 and TRBJ1-1; 7 positions match TRBD1. Unmatched junction bases numbered 11, after V lost 5 bases and J lost 2 bases. Germline CDR1 is SGHVS and CDR2 is FNYEAQ. The CDR3 extends over 16 amino acids. The CDR3, as DNA: TGTGCCAGCAGCCTTCATTCCGGGACAGCTAACACTGAAGCTTTCTTT. This gives the protein CASSLHSGTANTEAFF.

The chain recombines TRBV7-3 with TRBJ2-1; 10 nucleotides align to TRBD2. This CDR3 is built from 15 residues. Germline CDR1 and CDR2: SGHTA and FQGTGA. J lost 2 bases, V lost 5 bases, and 3 bases had no gene match. CDR3 sequence reads: CASSHGLAAYNEQFF. The CDR3 DNA reads TGTGCCAGCAGCCATGGACTAGCGGCCTACAATGAGCAGTTCTTC.

On this clone itself: In the same sample, other DNA sequences code for this CDR3. The CDR3 sequence: CASSLGGGTSSTDTQYF. In nucleotides, the CDR3 is TGCGCCAGCAGCTTGGGGGGAGGGACATCTAGCACAGATACGCAGTATTTT. This sequence joins TRBV5-1 and TRBJ2-3, with a possible D match to TRBD2 (7 bases). Trimming left V 0 bases short and J 0 bases short, with 14 bases between. CDR1 and CDR2 (germline): SGHRS, YFSETQ. This CDR3 region has 17 residues.

This clone was counted once. This sequence joins TRBV6-1 and TRBJ1-2; D not certain. The CDR3 has 15 residues. Trimming removed 1 base from V and 2 bases from J, with 11 bases in between. The germline V gene encodes CDR1 MNHNS and CDR2 SASEGT. The CDR3 DNA reads TGTGCCAGCAGTGAAGGGTCGGGTTTCAACTATGGCTACACCTTC. Translated, it gives CASSEGSGFNYGYTF.

CDR3 DNA sequence: TGTGCCATCAGTGAGAGGACAGACACTGAAGCTTTCTTT. It is translated as CAISERTDTEAFF. The rearrangement uses TRBV10-3 and TRBJ1-1; tentatively, D is TRBD1 (6 bases). CDR1 ENHRY and CDR2 SYGVKD come from the germline V gene. V was cut by 2 bases and J by 3 bases, with 7 bases left in between. This CDR3 has 13 residues.

The CDR3 bases are TGCGCCAGCAGCATCCGGCAGGACGGGGGTGGCGAGCAGTACTTC. Encoded protein: CASSIRQDGGGEQYF. The rearrangement links TRBV5-1 to TRBJ2-7; D perhaps matches TRBD2 (6 bases). Trimming took off 4 bases at V and 6 bases at J, with 20 bases between the two ends. This CDR3 contains 15 residues. Germline V gene data show CDR1 as SGHRS and CDR2 as YFSETQ.

The chain is built from TRBV4-3 and TRBJ2-1, with TRBD2 identical over 12 bases. J gave up 6 bases and V 2 bases, and 5 bases lay outside the gene matches. There are 16 residues in the CDR3. Per the germline V gene, CDR1 is LGHNA and CDR2 is YSLEER. CDR3 in amino acids: CASSQFPSGGVNEQFF. CDR3 bases: TGCGCCAGCAGCCAATTTCCTAGCGGGGGGGTCAATGAGCAGTTCTTC.

The DNA for the CDR3 is TGTGCCAGCAGTTTGGGCCGGACTAGCGGAGTCCAAGAGACCCAGTACTTC. Its protein product is CASSLGRTSGVQETQYF. The rearrangement uses TRBV27 and TRBJ2-5, with 10 bases lining up with TRBD2. V gave up 3 bases and J gave up 1 base; unmatched junction bases: 8. There are 17 residues in the CDR3. The V gene's germline CDR1 is MNHEY and CDR2 SMNVEV (reference sequence).

This chain joins TRBV6-5 and TRBJ1-5, with a possible D match to TRBD1 (5 bases). Germline-derived CDR1 and CDR2 are MNHEY and SVGAGI. Trimming took 0 bases from V and 1 from J, leaving 7 bases between them. The CDR3 extends over 15 amino acids. The CDR3 DNA follows: TGTGCCAGCAGTTACTCGAGACAGAGCAATCAGCCCCAGCATTTT. Its translation is CASSYSRQSNQPQHF.

The chain joins TRBV5-1 to TRBJ1-3; D is unclear. V lost 4 bases and J 0 bases, leaving 11 bases between the germline ends. The CDR3 has 15 residues. Germline V lookup: CDR1 SGHRS, CDR2 YFSETQ. CDR3 protein: CASSPGVSSGNTIYF. CDR3 DNA: TGCGCCAGCAGCCCTGGTGTGAGCTCTGGAAACACCATATATTTT.

J is TRBJ1-2 and V is TRBV11-2; possibly TRBD1 for D (6 bases). Germline CDR1 reads SGHAT; CDR2 reads FQNNGV. The CDR3 covers 16 residues. Between the trimmed V and J ends, which lost 4 bases and 1 base, there was a span of 16 bases. This CDR3 reads CASSSRPLQGNYGYTF. DNA for the CDR3: TGTGCCAGCAGCTCCCGCCCTTTACAGGGTAACTATGGCTACACCTTC.

The chain is built from TRBV4-1 and TRBJ2-1, with TRBD1 identical over 7 bases. CDR1 is MGHRA and CDR2 is YSYEKL in the germline V gene. The CDR3 contains 15 residues. The J segment lost 7 bases and the V segment lost 1 base, leaving 7 bases of the junction unmatched. The CDR3 DNA sequence: TGCGCCAGCAGCCAAGTAGGGCAGGGGGTAAATGAGCAGTTCTTC. Its translation: CASSQVGQGVNEQFF.

The rearrangement uses TRBV7-2 and TRBJ2-2; 9 positions agree with TRBD1. CDR1 SGHTA and CDR2 FQGNSA come from the germline V gene. Trimming cost V 1 base and J 5 bases; bases outside gene matches: 5. CDR3 length: 16 amino acids. For the CDR3, the DNA is TGTGCCAGCAGCTTAGAGGGACAGGGATTAACCGGGGAGCTGTTTTTT. It yields the protein CASSLEGQGLTGELFF.

The chain has TRBV7-2 and TRBJ1-1; TRBD1 matches 7 bases. CDR1 and CDR2 (germline): SGHTA, FQGNSA. V shed 5 bases, J shed 5 bases, and the junction held 5 bases outside the gene matches. The CDR3 spans 13 residues. In DNA form, the CDR3 reads TGTGCCAGCAGCCCAAGGGGGCGGACTGAAGCTTTCTTT. Translation: CASSPRGRTEAFF.

The V call is TRBV6-6, the J call TRBJ1-2, with 7 nucleotides matching TRBD1. Germline V gene sequence: CDR1 MNHNY, CDR2 SVGAGI (reference sequence). CDR3 length: 15 amino acids. The junction had 14 bases not matched to a gene; V was cut back by 8 bases and J by 5 bases. The CDR3: CASAVNRDSPYGYTF. In DNA, the CDR3 is TGTGCCAGCGCTGTCAACCGGGACAGCCCTTATGGCTACACCTTC.

The genes are TRBV11-1 and TRBJ1-5; unclear D gene. Germline V gene lookup returns CDR1 SGHAT and CDR2 FQDESV (reference sequence). The CDR3 contains 14 residues. V shed 5 bases and J shed 6 bases, with 14 bases lying between them. This CDR3 is CASSLTPSSQPQHF. CDR3 DNA sequence: TGTGCCAGCAGCCTCACCCCATCGAGTCAGCCCCAGCATTTT.

This clone has just a few counts. This chain uses TRBV19 with TRBJ1-1; no clear D. This CDR3 has 14 residues. The V gene lost 2 bases and the J gene lost 2 bases, with 9 bases spanning the gap. Per germline, CDR1 LNHDA and CDR2 SQIVND (reference sequence). The CDR3 spells CASSISPGNTEAFF. CDR3 DNA: TGTGCCAGTAGTATATCCCCCGGTAACACTGAAGCTTTCTTT.

The chain combines TRBV2 with TRBJ2-1; maybe TRBD2 (6 bases). With 5 bases removed from V and 7 bases from J, the gap between germline ends came to 12 bases. The CDR3 has 13 residues. Germline values: CDR1 SNHLY, CDR2 FYNNEI. The CDR3 DNA reads as TGTGCCAGCAGTTCGTTAGGGAGGAATGAGCAGTTCTTC. Amino acids: CASSSLGRNEQFF.

The chain employs TRBV7-9 and TRBJ2-7; unclear D gene. Trimming removed 0 bases at V and 5 bases at J, with 5 bases between. CDR1 SEHNR and CDR2 FQNEAQ come from the germline V gene (reference sequence). The CDR3 length is 12 residues. CDR3 protein: CASSLATNEQYF. CDR3 DNA sequence: TGTGCCAGCAGCTTAGCCACAAACGAGCAGTACTTC.

The chain combines TRBV18 with TRBJ1-1; D unresolved. CDR1 KGHSH and CDR2 LQKENI come from the germline V gene. CDR3 length equals 12 residues. V shed 4 bases and J shed 10 bases, with 13 bases lying between them. The DNA for the CDR3 is TGTGCCAGCTCACACCAGGCCCCTGGAGCTTTCTTT. Residues: CASSHQAPGAFF.

The chain recombines TRBV7-3 with TRBJ1-1; D might be TRBD1 (6 bases). CDR3 length: 15 amino acids. V shed 1 base and J shed 1 base, with 10 bases lying between them. Germline V CDR1 and CDR2: SGHTA, FQGTGA. The CDR3 nucleotides are TGTGCCAGCAGCTTAATTAGGACAGCGAACACTGAAGCTTTCTTT. Its protein product is CASSLIRTANTEAFF.

This chain connects TRBV9 to TRBJ2-1; the match to TRBD2 covers 8 bases. Germline CDR1 reads SGDLS; CDR2 reads YYNGEE. V dropped 0 bases and J dropped 9; count of bases not matched to a gene: 8. This CDR3 contains 15 residues. The CDR3 bases are TGTGCCAGCAGCGTAGTTAGCGGGGAAAGGGGTGAGCAGTTCTTC. As protein: CASSVVSGERGEQFF.

The V and J genes are TRBV30 and TRBJ1-6; D possibly corresponds to TRBD1 (5 bases). Trimming took 0 bases from V and 11 from J, leaving 17 bases between them. From germline, CDR1 is GTSNPN and CDR2 SVGIG (reference sequence). The CDR3 length is 15 residues. CDR3 in amino acids: CAWSVLTGESTPLHF. CDR3 coding DNA: TGTGCCTGGAGTGTACTTACGGGGGAAAGCACACCCCTCCACTTT.

The J gene is TRBJ2-5, the V gene TRBV5-4; TRBD1 or TRBD2 may be the D gene (7 bases each). Trimming cost V 4 bases and J 1 base, with 14 bases left between them. The CDR3 has 15 residues. CDR1 SGHNT and CDR2 YYREEE come from the germline V gene (reference sequence). The CDR3: CASSVGGGFQETQYF. The CDR3 coding sequence is TGTGCCAGCAGCGTGGGAGGGGGCTTCCAAGAGACCCAGTACTTC.

The chain uses TRBV7-3 and TRBJ1-2, with D perhaps matching TRBD1 (5 bases). The V end lost 5 bases, the J end lost 3 bases, and 16 bases lay between the germline ends. Germline loops: CDR1 SGHTA, CDR2 FQGTGA. This CDR3 spans 15 amino acids. CDR3 nucleotides: TGTGCCAGCAGCCTGGCGGGGGGGAGCGACTATGGCTACACCTTC. Protein: CASSLAGGSDYGYTF.

This clone showed up just once. The rearrangement links TRBV6-1 to TRBJ2-3; unclear D gene. V gave up 2 bases and J gave up 6 bases, with 6 bases separating them. Looked up from germline, CDR1 is MNHNS and CDR2 is SASEGT. The CDR3 spans 12 residues. In nucleotides, the CDR3 is TGTGCCAGCAGTGAATCCCTGGATACGCAGTATTTT. Translation: CASSESLDTQYF.

This sequence joins TRBV18 and TRBJ2-5, with 8 bases matching TRBD2. Germline-derived CDR1 and CDR2 are KGHSH and LQKENI. CDR3 length: 15 amino acids. With 0 bases clipped from V and 5 bases from J, the junction kept 5 bases outside the gene matches. In DNA, the CDR3 is TGTGCCAGCTCACCACCTAGCGGGGCTCGGGAGACCCAGTACTTC. It specifies CASSPPSGARETQYF.

V and J are TRBV5-6 and TRBJ1-1; D gene ambiguous. CDR3 length equals 12 residues. CDR1 is SGHDT and CDR2 is YYEEEE in the germline V gene. V lost 2 bases and J lost 1, with 3 bases in between. The CDR3 DNA reads TGTGCCAGCAGCTTACAGAACACTGAAGCTTTCTTT. This translates into CASSLQNTEAFF.